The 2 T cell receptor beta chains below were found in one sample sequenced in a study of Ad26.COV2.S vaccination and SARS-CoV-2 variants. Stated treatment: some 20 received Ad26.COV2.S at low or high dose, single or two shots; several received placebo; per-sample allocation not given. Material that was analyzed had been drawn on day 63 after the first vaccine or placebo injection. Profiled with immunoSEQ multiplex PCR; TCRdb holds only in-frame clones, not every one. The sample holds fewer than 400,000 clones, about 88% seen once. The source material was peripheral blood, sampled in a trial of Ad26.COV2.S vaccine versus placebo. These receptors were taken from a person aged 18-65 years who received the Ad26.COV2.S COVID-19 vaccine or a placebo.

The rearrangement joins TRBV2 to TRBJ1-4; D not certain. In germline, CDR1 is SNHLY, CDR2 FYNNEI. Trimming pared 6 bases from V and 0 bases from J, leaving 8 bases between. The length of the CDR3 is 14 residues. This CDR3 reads CASRGGATNEKLFF. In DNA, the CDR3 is TGTGCCAGCAGAGGAGGAGCAACTAATGAAAAACTGTTTTTT.

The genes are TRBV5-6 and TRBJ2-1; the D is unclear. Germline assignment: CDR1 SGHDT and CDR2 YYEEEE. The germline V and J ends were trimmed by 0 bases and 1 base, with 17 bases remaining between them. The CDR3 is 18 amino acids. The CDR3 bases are TGTGCCAGCAGCTTGGGGGGTTTGGCAGCCCAATCCTACAATGAGCAGTTCTTC. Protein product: CASSLGGLAAQSYNEQFF.